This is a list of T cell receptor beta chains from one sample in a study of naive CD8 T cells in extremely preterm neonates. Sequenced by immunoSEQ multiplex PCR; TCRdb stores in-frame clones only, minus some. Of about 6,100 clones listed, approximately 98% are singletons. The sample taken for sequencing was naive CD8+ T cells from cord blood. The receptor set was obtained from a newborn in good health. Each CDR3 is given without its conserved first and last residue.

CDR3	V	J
ASLAVAVLEETQY	TRBV7-9	TRBJ2-5
ASSVAATGYEQY	TRBV9	TRBJ2-7
ASREDSLGKSQY	TRBV2	TRBJ2-5
ASSPSGIRGTDTQY	TRBV13	TRBJ2-3
ASSPLTTSGSYEQY	TRBV13	TRBJ2-7
ASSPGGNEQF	TRBV19	TRBJ2-1
ASSLDTGNTEAF	TRBV11-2	TRBJ1-1
ASSGPADLPNTDTQY	TRBV9	TRBJ2-3
ASRTRQETQY	TRBV14	TRBJ2-5
ASSHTGGEQY	TRBV28	TRBJ2-7
ASSIDPTSGSDIQY	TRBV5-1	TRBJ2-4
ASSGPRQGVIYGYT	TRBV9	TRBJ1-2
ASSQLRQTTNEKLF	TRBV4-3	TRBJ1-4
ASSQSRQGGYQPQH	TRBV23-1	TRBJ1-5
ATSRDRSGANVLT	TRBV15	TRBJ2-6
ASSKVTGTEAF	TRBV21-1	TRBJ1-1
ASSSIYRMYQETQY	TRBV11-2	TRBJ2-5
ASSLFLVRGNEQF	TRBV7-2	TRBJ2-1
ASNPLRTGGDTGELF	TRBV11-1	TRBJ2-2
ASSFVTLSDTQY	TRBV28	TRBJ2-3
ASSFAGQSNEKLF	TRBV28	TRBJ1-4
ASSLALPSDTQY	TRBV5-6	TRBJ2-3
ASSLAPGDSINTQY	TRBV5-6	TRBJ2-3
ASSSTSGGYNEQF	TRBV7-9	TRBJ2-1
ASSQDFVASSYNSPLH	TRBV4-2	TRBJ1-6
ASRVTAFTDTQY	TRBV6-1	TRBJ2-3
ASSPKGVAGAYEQY	TRBV4-2	TRBJ2-7
ASSADPADEQF	TRBV9	TRBJ2-1
AVLASSYNEQF	TRBV6-6	TRBJ2-1
ASSQGGGREKLF	TRBV4-1	TRBJ1-4
ASSLGLSRGSNQPQH	TRBV7-2	TRBJ1-5
ASSRTGPNYGYT	TRBV28	TRBJ1-2
ASSVPDRAGELF	TRBV9	TRBJ2-2
ASTGLFSYEQY	TRBV6-5	TRBJ2-7
ASSQDRNTGELF	TRBV4-1	TRBJ2-2
ASSLSGGSTDTQY	TRBV7-3	TRBJ2-3
ASSPRLAGKETQY	TRBV7-2	TRBJ2-5
ARRKGRVSYEQY	TRBV19	TRBJ2-7
ASSLHWVTTQSYEQY	TRBV28	TRBJ2-7
ASTLAQGASGYEQY	TRBV28	TRBJ2-7
ASTGSGGAVTDTQY	TRBV10-1	TRBJ2-3
ASSSPQGFYGYT	TRBV28	TRBJ1-2
ASSLMDSTYSNQPQH	TRBV28	TRBJ1-5
ASSPTGPSEQY	TRBV19	TRBJ2-7
ASRSDRGSTEAF	TRBV27	TRBJ1-1
ASSLAQPYEQY	TRBV11-2	-
ASSSLADEQF	TRBV7-9	TRBJ2-1
ASSEGEAVGEQY	TRBV2	-
ASSLSRTSYSYEQY	TRBV5-1	TRBJ2-7
ASSPSGTSTDTQY	TRBV7-8	TRBJ2-3
ASSLAMGLSSYEQY	TRBV7-9	TRBJ2-7
ASSQTGTGGTDTQY	TRBV4-3	TRBJ2-3
ASSLWDRGNEQF	TRBV5-1	TRBJ2-1
ASSPTGSSYNSPLH	TRBV14	TRBJ1-6
ASSEGGGTYGYT	TRBV6-1	TRBJ1-2